This T cell receptor beta chain emerged from a study of Ad26.COV2.S vaccination and SARS-CoV-2 variants. Measured with immunoSEQ multiplex PCR; TCRdb has only the in-frame clones, and not every one. This sample yields about 680,000 clones, of which more than 80% are seen a single time; approximately 1.5% belongs to the top ten. Trimming left V 5 bases short and J 5 bases short, with 13 bases between. The CDR3 has 14 residues. Germline CDR1 SGHDT, CDR2 YYEEEE. Treatment given: about 20 received Ad26.COV2.S at low or high dose, single or two shots; several received placebo; per-sample allocation not given. Samples were taken on day 63 after the first vaccine or placebo injection.

Sequenced material: peripheral blood, taken in a trial of Ad26.COV2.S vaccine versus placebo. This TCR came from a person aged 18-60 years who received the Ad26.COV2.S COVID-19 vaccine or a placebo. The rearrangement links TRBV5-6 to TRBJ1-4; D uncertain. In DNA form, the CDR3 reads TGTGCCAGCAGATCCGTCCGAGAAAATGAAAAACTGTTTTTT. Residues: CASRSVRENEKLFF.